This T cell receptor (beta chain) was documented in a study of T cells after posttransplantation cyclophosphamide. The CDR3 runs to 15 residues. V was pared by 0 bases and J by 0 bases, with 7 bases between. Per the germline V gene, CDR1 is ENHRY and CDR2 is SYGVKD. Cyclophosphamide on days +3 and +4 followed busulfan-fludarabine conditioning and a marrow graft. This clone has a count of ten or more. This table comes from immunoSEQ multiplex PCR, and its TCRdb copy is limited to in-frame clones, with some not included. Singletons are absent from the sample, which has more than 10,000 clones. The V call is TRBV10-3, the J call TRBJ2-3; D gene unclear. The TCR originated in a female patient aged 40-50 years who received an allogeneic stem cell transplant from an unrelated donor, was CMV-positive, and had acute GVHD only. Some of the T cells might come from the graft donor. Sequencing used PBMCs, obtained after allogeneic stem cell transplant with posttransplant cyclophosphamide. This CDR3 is CAISESATSTDTQYF. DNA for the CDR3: TGTGCCATCAGTGAGTCTGCGACTAGCACAGATACGCAGTATTTT.